Detailed here is one T cell receptor beta chain. Its antigen remains unidentified. Other DNA sequences in this sample translate to the same CDR3. The data originate from a study of cytomegalovirus exposure and HLA in healthy donors. General study points: Later analysis associated a missense DCLRE1C variant with TCR beta V- and J-gene trimming. Judged likely to be a sequencing artifact was a cluster of highly shared sequence variants.

13 Jbeta primers and 60 Vbeta primers were used for the PCR. The protocol was immunoSEQ multiplex PCR, while the TCRdb copy is restricted to in-frame clones and leaves out a portion. The sample carries about 120,000 clones, 74% recorded once. The germline V gene encodes CDR1 SGHRS and CDR2 YFSETQ. V gave up 4 bases and J gave up 0 bases; unmatched junction bases: 6. The CDR3 contains 16 residues. The source of this sequence is a human donor in good health. The chain links TRBV5-1 to TRBJ1-3, with 8 nucleotides matching TRBD1. Sequencing was performed on PBMCs. The CDR3 is CASSPTDRVSGNTIYF. CDR3 coding DNA: TGCGCCAGCAGCCCAACGGACAGGGTCTCTGGAAACACCATATATTTT.